This T cell receptor (beta chain) comes out of a study of cytomegalovirus exposure and HLA in healthy donors. The study, taken as a whole, reports: Researchers counted around 170 TCR beta chains as cytomegalovirus-associated.

A remark on this clone: Its matching antigen is unknown.

The PCR contained 60 Vbeta and 13 Jbeta primers. Assay: immunoSEQ multiplex PCR; the TCRdb copy retains only in-frame clones and omits some. The table shows about 200,000 clones, with around 76% occurring only once. The CDR3 has 16 residues. Germline V gene lookup returns CDR1 SGHRS and CDR2 YFSETQ. Trimming stripped 0 bases from V and 4 bases from J, with 16 bases between. The receptor's source is a man in his forties in good health and CMV-seropositive. The sequencing sample was made of PBMCs. This sequence joins TRBV5-1 and TRBJ1-2; D remains ambiguous. CDR3 in amino acids: CASSLAPGEEGYGYTF. CDR3 DNA sequence: TGCGCCAGCAGCTTGGCCCCCGGGGAAGAGGGCTATGGCTACACCTTC.